This entry lists 24 T cell receptor beta chains sequenced from one sample in a study of cytomegalovirus exposure and HLA in healthy donors. Amplification used 60 Vbeta primers and 13 Jbeta primers. Data came from immunoSEQ multiplex PCR; TCRdb stores just in-frame clones and leaves some out. The sample holds about 280,000 clones; roughly 90% are singletons and the top ten take less than 2.5%. Material: PBMCs. The source of these receptors is a woman between 18 and 29 years old in good health and CMV-seronegative.

V and J are TRBV10-3 and TRBJ2-5, with D maybe TRBD2 (6 bases). V lost 0 bases and J lost 5, with 25 bases in between. Germline V lookup: CDR1 ENHRY, CDR2 SYGVKD. The CDR3 runs 19 residues. In DNA, the CDR3 is TGTGCCATCAGTGAGTCGACGCGAACGGGACTTGGGTCGGCGGAGACCCAGTACTTC. Residues: CAISESTRTGLGSAETQYF.

The chain joins TRBV15 to TRBJ2-5, with 8 positions matching TRBD1. The V gene end was trimmed by 0 bases and the J gene end by 5 bases; junction bases not matched to a gene: 5. CDR1 and CDR2 from the germline V gene are LNHNV and YYDKDF (reference sequence). The CDR3 runs to 15 residues. The CDR3 sequence is CATSRDRTGLETQYF. The CDR3 nucleotides read TGTGCCACCAGCAGAGATCGGACAGGGCTGGAGACCCAGTACTTC.

V usage is TRBV6-6 and J usage is TRBJ1-5; 8 positions match TRBD1. Germline values: CDR1 MNHNY, CDR2 SVGAGI (reference sequence). The CDR3 totals 16 residues. J was trimmed by 4 bases and V by 2 bases; bases with no gene match: 7. As DNA, the CDR3 is TGTGCCAGCAGTTACCGATTGGACAGGGAAAATCAGCCCCAGCATTTT. It is translated as CASSYRLDRENQPQHF.

The V gene is TRBV6-5, the J gene TRBJ2-3; 11 bases are a match to TRBD2. The CDR3 is made up of 14 amino acids. V lost 5 bases, J lost 4 bases, and 2 bases stayed unmatched. Germline CDR1 is MNHEY and CDR2 is SVGAGI. The CDR3 region has the DNA TGTGCCAGCAGTAAACTAGCGGGAGCAGATACGCAGTATTTT. It encodes CASSKLAGADTQYF.

This chain uses TRBV5-1 with TRBJ2-4, with TRBD2 as a possible D gene (5 bases). V was trimmed by 2 bases and J by 0 bases, leaving 9 bases between them. This CDR3 region has 15 residues. In germline, CDR1 is SGHRS, CDR2 YFSETQ. This chain's CDR3 is CASSFGAVAKNIQYF. The CDR3 coding sequence is TGCGCCAGCAGCTTTGGAGCGGTAGCCAAAAACATTCAGTACTTC.

The chain employs TRBV30 and TRBJ1-6, with 8 bases lining up with TRBD1. The CDR3 sequence is 13 residues long. V shed 1 base and J 7 bases; nucleotides not matched to a gene: 0. Germline V gene lookup returns CDR1 GTSNPN and CDR2 SVGIG (reference sequence). The CDR3 DNA follows: TGTGCCTGGAGTGGGACAGGGAATTCACCCCTCCACTTT. This gives the protein CAWSGTGNSPLHF.

In DNA, the CDR3 is TGTGCCAGCAGCTTATCTTTTAGTTATCAGCCCCAGCATTTT. It translates to CASSLSFSYQPQHF. The V call is TRBV7-2, the J call TRBJ1-5, with D unresolved. Trimming shortened V by 2 bases and J by 5 bases, and 10 bases separated the two germline ends. CDR3 length equals 14 residues. Germline values: CDR1 SGHTA, CDR2 FQGNSA.

This rearrangement joins TRBV19 to TRBJ1-1; TRBD1 matches 10 bases. The CDR3 runs 15 residues. Trimming cost V 9 bases and J 0 bases; bases outside gene matches: 7. Per germline, CDR1 LNHDA and CDR2 SQIVND (reference sequence). The CDR3 region has the DNA TGTGCCAGCCGGACAGGGGGTAGCATGAACACTGAAGCTTTCTTT. Encoded protein: CASRTGGSMNTEAFF.

Regarding this clone: This CDR3 is also generated by other DNA sequences in the sample. The chain uses TRBV7-9 and TRBJ2-7, with a possible D match to TRBD2 (5 bases). The V gene lost 4 bases and the J gene lost 7 bases, with 11 bases spanning the gap. The germline gives CDR1 SEHNR, CDR2 FQNEAQ (reference sequence). The CDR3 runs 12 residues. The DNA for the CDR3 is TGTGCCAGCAGCTCAGGACTGGGGGAGCAGTACTTC. Its protein product is CASSSGLGEQYF.

This sequence joins TRBV14 and TRBJ2-1, with D possibly being TRBD2 (5 bases). The CDR3 covers 16 residues. Germline-derived CDR1 and CDR2 are SGHDN and FVKESK. Trimming took off 0 bases at V and 0 bases at J, with 9 bases between the two ends. CDR3 loop: CASSQEGSYSYNEQFF. CDR3 nucleotides: TGTGCCAGCAGCCAAGAGGGGAGTTACTCCTACAATGAGCAGTTCTTC.

This clone has just a few counts. CDR3 residues: CASSTGTGVKTVYGYTF. The CDR3 DNA reads TGTGCCAGTAGTACCGGGACAGGGGTTAAGACCGTCTATGGCTACACCTTC. The V call is TRBV19, the J call TRBJ1-2; 10 bases are a match to TRBD1. With 4 bases clipped from V and 4 bases from J, the junction kept 12 bases outside the gene matches. Per the germline V gene, CDR1 is LNHDA and CDR2 is SQIVND (reference sequence). The CDR3 covers 17 residues.

The rearrangement joins TRBV19 to TRBJ2-1; D ambiguous. Trimming left V 4 bases short and J 2 bases short, with 9 bases between. Per the germline V gene, CDR1 is LNHDA and CDR2 is SQIVND (reference sequence). This CDR3 is 14 amino acids long. The CDR3 loop is CASSSEETYNEQFF. The CDR3, as DNA: TGTGCCAGTAGTAGTGAGGAGACCTACAATGAGCAGTTCTTC.

V is TRBV5-8 and J is TRBJ1-1; D unresolved. This CDR3 spans 15 amino acids. V was pared by 5 bases and J by 1 base, with 15 bases between. The germline CDR1 and CDR2 sequences are SGHTS and YDEGEE. CDR3 residues: CASSTWRGANTEAFF. Here the CDR3 DNA reads TGTGCCAGCAGTACGTGGCGCGGTGCGAACACTGAAGCTTTCTTT.

The V gene is TRBV5-6, the J gene TRBJ1-2; 8 positions match TRBD1. The CDR3 is made up of 15 amino acids. V lost 3 bases, J lost 1 base, and 5 bases stayed unmatched. From germline, CDR1 is SGHDT and CDR2 YYEEEE. CDR3 sequence: CASSWQGAGNYGYTF. The DNA for the CDR3 is TGTGCCAGCAGCTGGCAGGGGGCTGGTAACTATGGCTACACCTTC.

The V gene is TRBV7-3, the J gene TRBJ2-2, with a tentative D call TRBD2 (7 bases). There are 14 residues in the CDR3. Trimming took off 10 bases at V and 1 base at J, with 13 bases between the two ends. CDR1 and CDR2 (germline): SGHTA, FQGTGA. The CDR3 bases are TGTGCCACCGAAGGGGGGGGGAACACCGGGGAGCTGTTTTTT. Amino acid sequence: CATEGGGNTGELFF. The full variable domain, with the rest looked up from reference TRBV7-3 and TRBJ2-2, is GAGVSQTPSNKVTEKGKYVELRCDPISGHTALYWYRQSLGQGPEFLIYFQGTGAADDSGLPNDRFFAVRPEGSVSTLKIQRTERGDSAVYLCATEGGGNTGELFFGEGSRLTVL.

The chain is built from TRBV2 and TRBJ2-7; TRBD1 is a possible D gene (6 bases). The CDR3 runs 11 residues. The germline V gene encodes CDR1 SNHLY and CDR2 FYNNEI. Trimming removed 8 bases at V and 2 bases at J, with 7 bases between. The CDR3 loop is CASRDTYEQYF. The CDR3 DNA follows: TGTGCCAGCCGGGACACCTACGAGCAGTACTTC.

The chain combines TRBV10-3 with TRBJ2-3, with D possibly being TRBD2 (6 bases). With 11 bases removed from V and 3 bases from J, the gap between germline ends came to 12 bases. This CDR3 spans 12 amino acids. The germline V gene has CDR1 ENHRY and CDR2 SYGVKD. The chain's CDR3 is CAASAGTDTQYF. In DNA, the CDR3 is TGTGCCGCCTCGGCGGGGACAGATACGCAGTATTTT.

This sequence joins TRBV14 and TRBJ1-2; D call uncertain. The CDR3 consists of 13 residues. The ends were cut back, 1 base at V and 4 bases at J, with 7 bases in the middle. The germline CDR1 and CDR2 sequences are SGHDN and FVKESK. The CDR3 protein is CASSQGTSYGYTF. CDR3 DNA: TGTGCCAGCAGCCAAGGTACATCCTATGGCTACACCTTC.

To note about this clone: Different DNA sequences within this sample yield the same CDR3. Written as DNA, the CDR3 is TGCAGCGTGGGACAGGGAAACACTGAAGCTTTCTTT. It yields the protein CSVGQGNTEAFF. The rearrangement links TRBV29-1 to TRBJ1-1; 9 bases are shared with TRBD1. Unmatched junction bases numbered 1, after V lost 6 bases and J lost 2 bases. CDR1 SQVTM and CDR2 ANQGSEA come from the germline V gene. This CDR3 contains 12 residues.

The chain links TRBV6-1 to TRBJ1-5; D not certain. V shed 5 bases and J shed 0 bases, with 11 bases lying between them. This CDR3 is 15 amino acids long. Germline assignment: CDR1 MNHNS and CDR2 SASEGT. CDR3 amino acids: CASSPDRDSNQPQHF. The DNA for the CDR3 is TGTGCCAGCAGTCCAGACCGGGATAGCAATCAGCCCCAGCATTTT.

This rearrangement joins TRBV9 to TRBJ1-5, with 7 bases that match TRBD1. There are 15 residues in the CDR3. Germline CDR1 SGDLS, CDR2 YYNGEE. Trimming cost V 3 bases and J 4 bases; bases outside gene matches: 7. The DNA for the CDR3 is TGTGCCAGCAGCGCGAGAGGACAGGTAAATCAGCCCCAGCATTTT. It codes for CASSARGQVNQPQHF.

V and J are TRBV30 and TRBJ1-1; 8 bases are a match to TRBD1. Trimming cost V 1 base and J 5 bases; bases outside gene matches: 9. This CDR3 has 15 residues. Germline CDR1 is GTSNPN and CDR2 is SVGIG (reference sequence). CDR3 amino acids: CAWSEPRTGWTEAFF. DNA of the CDR3: TGTGCCTGGAGTGAACCGAGGACAGGGTGGACTGAAGCTTTCTTT.

The rearrangement joins TRBV6-1 to TRBJ1-4; 11 positions match TRBD1. This CDR3 has 17 amino acids. CDR1 is MNHNS and CDR2 is SASEGT in the germline V gene. Trimming cost V 4 bases and J 2 bases; bases outside gene matches: 6. The CDR3 nucleotides read TGTGCCAGCAGTGCGGGACAGGGGGGGGAGACTAATGAAAAACTGTTTTTT. Translation: CASSAGQGGETNEKLFF.

This clone was seen just once. The chain links TRBV9 to TRBJ2-1; possible D gene TRBD2, 6 bases. The CDR3 runs to 16 residues. Trimming took 4 bases from V and 2 from J, leaving 16 bases between them. CDR1 and CDR2 (germline): SGDLS, YYNGEE. CDR3 protein: CASSPQLALTYNEQFF. In DNA, the CDR3 is TGTGCCAGCAGCCCGCAGCTAGCGCTTACCTACAATGAGCAGTTCTTC.